The T cell receptor beta chain under discussion was sequenced for a study of CD8+CD57+ T cells in acquired aplastic anemia. This clonotype was seen repeatedly, ten times or more. This CDR3 has 17 residues. Trimming cost V 3 bases and J 5 bases, with 19 bases left between them. The germline CDR1 and CDR2 sequences are SGHDN and FVKESK. The TCR beta profiling, which covered VDJ combination and CDR3 sequence, was carried out using genomic DNA as the template. From the reads, TCRdb called clonotypes with MiXCR, one entry per CDR3 protein. The repertoire holds 180,000 or so distinct CDR3 sequences, with 46% as singletons.

Sequencing was done on a sample of sorted CD4+, CD8+, or CD8+CD57+ T cells (not recorded which) from PBMCs. The receptor comes from a human donor in good health. The rearrangement links TRBV14 to TRBJ2-2; D gene uncertain. CDR3 coding DNA: TGTGCCAGCAGCCAGGTTAAAGGGAACCTGGGGACCGGGGAGCTGTTTTTT. Translation: CASSQVKGNLGTGELFF.